These 10 T cell receptor beta chains originate from one sample sequenced in a study of cytomegalovirus exposure and HLA in healthy donors. The PCR was carried out with 60 Vbeta primers and 13 Jbeta primers. Using immunoSEQ multiplex PCR, the repertoire was profiled, and TCRdb retains in-frame clones only, with some absent. This table has 75,000 to 100,000 clones, about 83% appearing once. Specimen: PBMCs. The receptors were gathered from a man between 60 and 70 years old in good health and CMV-seropositive.

The chain recombines TRBV11-2 with TRBJ2-7; TRBD1 might be the D (5 bases). Germline assignment: CDR1 SGHAT and CDR2 FQNNGV. Between the trimmed V and J ends, which lost 1 base and 6 bases, there was a span of 10 bases. CDR3 length: 13 amino acids. The CDR3 region is CASSLGAGFEQYF. In DNA form, the CDR3 reads TGTGCCAGCAGCTTAGGGGCAGGGTTCGAGCAGTACTTC.

The rearrangement links TRBV27 to TRBJ2-7; 9 bases fit TRBD1. Germline assignment: CDR1 MNHEY and CDR2 SMNVEV (reference sequence). The CDR3 is 16 amino acids. The trim removed 1 base at V and 2 bases at J, leaving 6 bases unmatched. CDR3 DNA: TGTGCCAGCAGTTTATACGGACAGGGGATTACCTACGAGCAGTACTTC. Translation: CASSLYGQGITYEQYF.

This chain connects TRBV28 to TRBJ2-7; D might be TRBD2 (6 bases). The V end lost 3 bases, the J end lost 0 bases, and 9 bases lay between the germline ends. The CDR3 runs to 14 residues. The germline V gene has CDR1 MDHEN and CDR2 SYDVKM. CDR3 loop: CASSLYGSSYEQYF. CDR3 DNA: TGTGCCAGCAGTTTGTACGGGAGCTCCTACGAGCAGTACTTC.

The V gene is TRBV5-1, the J gene TRBJ2-1; 8 positions agree with TRBD2. J gave up 10 bases and V 0 bases, and 9 bases lay outside the gene matches. CDR3 length: 15 amino acids. CDR1 is SGHRS, CDR2 YFSETQ, per germline. The CDR3 bases are TGCGCCAGCAGCTTGGTCGGGGGGGCTGGTTTGGAGCAGTTCTTC. Protein: CASSLVGGAGLEQFF.

The chain joins TRBV12-5 to TRBJ1-6; 7 bases match TRBD1. The length of the CDR3 is 16 residues. V was clipped by 3 bases and J by 9 bases; unmatched bases: 11. Germline V gives CDR1 LGHNT, CDR2 FRNRAP. The CDR3: CASGFMWGDSGSPLHF. The CDR3 DNA reads as TGTGCTAGTGGTTTTATGTGGGGGGACAGCGGTTCACCCCTCCACTTT.

This rearrangement joins TRBV25-1 to TRBJ1-1, with D unclear. The germline gives CDR1 MGHDK, CDR2 SYGVNS. Trimming left V 4 bases short and J 0 bases short, with 9 bases between. The CDR3 contains 14 residues. Here the CDR3 DNA reads TGTGCCAGCAGTGGCAGAATTATGAACACTGAAGCTTTCTTT. Translating it yields CASSGRIMNTEAFF.

The chain uses TRBV5-1 and TRBJ2-7; the D gene is possibly TRBD2 (6 bases). Trimming pared 4 bases from V and 6 bases from J, leaving 17 bases between. The CDR3 runs 14 residues. Germline lookup yields CDR1 SGHRS and CDR2 YFSETQ. The CDR3 spells CASSPGTPNFEQYF. The CDR3 DNA reads TGCGCCAGCAGCCCCGGGACTCCTAATTTCGAGCAGTACTTC.

The chain uses TRBV14 and TRBJ2-7; TRBD2 is a possible D gene (6 bases). Trimming shortened V by 1 base and J by 2 bases, and 15 bases separated the two germline ends. Per germline, CDR1 SGHDN and CDR2 FVKESK. The CDR3 is 16 amino acids. This chain's CDR3 is CASSQALTGRPYEQYF. The DNA of the CDR3 is TGTGCCAGCAGCCAAGCCTTAACTGGGAGGCCCTACGAGCAGTACTTC. Full variable domain (missing parts from reference TRBV14 and TRBJ2-7): EAGVTQFPSHSVIEKGQTVTLRCDPISGHDNLYWYRRVMGKEIKFLLHFVKESKQDESGMPNNRFLAERTGGTYSTLKVQPAELEDSGVYFCASSQALTGRPYEQYFGPGTRLTVT.

This chain joins TRBV19 and TRBJ2-1; the D gene is possibly TRBD2 (5 bases). Per the germline V gene, CDR1 is LNHDA and CDR2 is SQIVND (reference sequence). Trimming stripped 2 bases from V and 6 bases from J, with 8 bases between. The CDR3 spans 13 residues. CDR3 DNA: TGTGCCAGTAGTATAACTAGTTTCAATGAGCAGTTCTTC. This sequence encodes CASSITSFNEQFF. The entire variable domain, with the rest obtained from reference TRBV19 and TRBJ2-1, is as follows: DGGITQSPKYLFRKEGQNVTLSCEQNLNHDAMYWYRQDPGQGLRLIYYSQIVNDFQKGDIAEGYSVSREKKESFPLTVTSAQKNPTAFYLCASSITSFNEQFFGPGTRLTVL.

The V and J genes are TRBV6-5 and TRBJ2-1; the D gene is possibly TRBD1 (6 bases). Germline V gives CDR1 MNHEY, CDR2 SVGAGI. V was cut by 5 bases and J by 4 bases, with 9 bases left in between. The CDR3 extends over 13 amino acids. The CDR3 loop reads CASSRDTYNEQFF. The CDR3, as DNA: TGTGCCAGCAGTCGGGACACATACAATGAGCAGTTCTTC.